The clone carrying this TCR beta chain has only a few counts. Germline CDR1 is SGHVS and CDR2 is FNYEAQ. The CDR3 covers 15 residues. Trimming removed 5 bases from V and 0 bases from J, with 11 bases in between. The data stem from a study of long-term antiretroviral therapy in people with HIV. Researchers report immunoSEQ v3.0 was run at survey level. Measured with immunoSEQ multiplex PCR; TCRdb has only the in-frame clones, and not every one. The sample has around 6,400 clones, roughly 80% seen once. Each participant with HIV received care in the United States. The rearrangement links TRBV7-6 to TRBJ1-5, with D unresolved. The material sequenced was unsorted PBMCs, taken 0.5 years before starting antiretroviral therapy. The source is a man aged 35 to 55 with HIV. The DNA of the CDR3 is TGTGCCAGCAGCCCCATTAGTCGTAGCAATCAGCCCCAGCATTTT. This translates into CASSPISRSNQPQHF. The full variable domain, with the rest looked up from reference TRBV7-6 and TRBJ1-5, is GAGVSQSPRYKVTKRGQDVALRCDPISGHVSLYWYRQALGQGPEFLTYFNYEAQQDKSGLPNDRFSAERPEGSISTLTIQRTEQRDSAMYRCASSPISRSNQPQHFGDGTRLSIL.